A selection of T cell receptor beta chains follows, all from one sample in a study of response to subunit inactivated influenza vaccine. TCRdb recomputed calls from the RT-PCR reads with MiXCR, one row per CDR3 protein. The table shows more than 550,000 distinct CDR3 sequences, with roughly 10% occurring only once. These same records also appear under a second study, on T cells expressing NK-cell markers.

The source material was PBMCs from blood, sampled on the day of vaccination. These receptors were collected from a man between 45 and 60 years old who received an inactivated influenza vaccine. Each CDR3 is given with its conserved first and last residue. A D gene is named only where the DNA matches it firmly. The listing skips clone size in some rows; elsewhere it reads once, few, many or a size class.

CDR3nt: TGCAGTGCTAGAGAAAGTCAGGTGAACACTGAAGCTTTCTTT
CDR3aa: CSARESQVNTEAFF
abundance: few
d_gene: -
v_gene: TRBV20-1
j_gene: TRBJ1-1

CDR3nt: TGTGCCAGCAGCGGGGGCCATACGAACAATGAGCAGTTCTTC
CDR3aa: CASSGGHTNNEQFF
abundance: -
d_gene: -
v_gene: TRBV7-2
j_gene: TRBJ2-1

CDR3nt: TGCAGTGCCCCTCGGGCCTCGGATGAGCAGTTCTTC
CDR3aa: CSAPRASDEQFF
abundance: -
d_gene: -
v_gene: TRBV20-1
j_gene: TRBJ2-1

CDR3nt: TGTGCCAGCAGTTTTGGGGGCTCGGGGCAGCCCCAGCATTTT
CDR3aa: CASSFGGSGQPQHF
abundance: -
d_gene: -
v_gene: TRBV12-3/TRBV12-4
j_gene: TRBJ1-5

CDR3nt: TGCAGTGCTAAAGCCGGGACAGGGCCCTACGAGCAGTACTTC
CDR3aa: CSAKAGTGPYEQYF
abundance: few
d_gene: TRBD1
v_gene: TRBV20-1
j_gene: TRBJ2-7

CDR3nt: TGTGCCAGCACCTCAGGACGAGCGAACTATGGCTACACCTTC
CDR3aa: CASTSGRANYGYTF
abundance: -
d_gene: -
v_gene: TRBV7-2
j_gene: TRBJ1-2

CDR3nt: TGTGCCAGCAGCAACGGACCCGACAGGACCTACGCGCAGTACTTC
CDR3aa: CASSNGPDRTYAQYF
abundance: -
d_gene: -
v_gene: TRBV12-3/TRBV12-4
j_gene: TRBJ2-7

CDR3nt: TGCAGTGCTAGAGGGGACTTGGGTGAAAAACTGTTTTTT
CDR3aa: CSARGDLGEKLFF
abundance: many
d_gene: -
v_gene: TRBV20-1
j_gene: TRBJ1-4

CDR3nt: TGTGCCAGCAGTCCCAGAAGGGGAGGTAGCACAGATACGCAGTATTTT
CDR3aa: CASSPRRGGSTDTQYF
abundance: -
d_gene: -
v_gene: TRBV6-1
j_gene: TRBJ2-3

CDR3nt: TGTGCCACCAGCAGAGATCCTGGACCCACCTACGAGCAGTACTTC
CDR3aa: CATSRDPGPTYEQYF
abundance: few
d_gene: -
v_gene: TRBV15
j_gene: TRBJ2-7

CDR3nt: TGCGCCAGCAGCCAAGAGACAGGGCTAAATTCACCCCTCCACTTT
CDR3aa: CASSQETGLNSPLHF
abundance: few
d_gene: TRBD1
v_gene: TRBV4-1
j_gene: TRBJ1-6

CDR3nt: TGTGCCAGCAGTTCGGGGGGCCGGGTTGAGCAGTTCTTC
CDR3aa: CASSSGGRVEQFF
abundance: many
d_gene: -
v_gene: TRBV12-3/TRBV12-4
j_gene: TRBJ2-1

CDR3nt: TGTGCCAGCAGTTCGAGGACACCTTTAGGGTCAGATACGCAGTATTTT
CDR3aa: CASSSRTPLGSDTQYF
abundance: many
d_gene: -
v_gene: TRBV28
j_gene: TRBJ2-3

CDR3nt: TGTGCCAGCGACAAGTCGGAGACTAGCACAGATACGCAGTATTTT
CDR3aa: CASDKSETSTDTQYF
abundance: many
d_gene: -
v_gene: TRBV7-2
j_gene: TRBJ2-3

CDR3nt: TGTGCCACCGAGGGGGAGACCCAGTACTTC
CDR3aa: CATEGETQYF
abundance: -
d_gene: -
v_gene: TRBV7-9
j_gene: TRBJ2-5

CDR3nt: TGCAGCGTTGAAAAGCAGGGGCCCCCTCAGTACTTC
CDR3aa: CSVEKQGPPQYF
abundance: -
d_gene: -
v_gene: TRBV29-1
j_gene: TRBJ2-7

CDR3nt: TGTGCCAGCAGTTTACTATTGGGCCAAGAGACCCAGTACTTC
CDR3aa: CASSLLLGQETQYF
abundance: many
d_gene: -
v_gene: TRBV12-3/TRBV12-4
j_gene: TRBJ2-5